The source of this TCR beta chain is a study of technical replicates of blood from a few donors. Germline CDR1 and CDR2: SGHAT and FQNNGV. J gave up 7 bases and V 1 base, and 1 base lay outside the gene matches. This CDR3 is 13 amino acids long. Here immunoSEQ multiplex PCR was the method, and the copy in TCRdb shows in-frame clones only, minus some. The repertoire includes 70,000 to 95,000 clones, approximately 91% of them detected once, and 0.3% to 0.5% sits in the top ten. The sequence was obtained from a human donor in good health. Some clones in this sample may be carry-over from other donors' samples. The chain is built from TRBV11-2 and TRBJ1-3; 7 nucleotides match TRBD1. Sequencing input: T cells isolated from PBMCs. The CDR3 DNA is TGTGCCAGCAGCTTAGCCAGGGGGAACACCATATATTTT. Its translation is CASSLARGNTIYF.